This is a list of T cell receptor beta chains from one sample in a study of Ad26.COV2.S vaccination and SARS-CoV-2 variants. The assay was immunoSEQ multiplex PCR, and TCRdb's table has in-frame clones only and misses some. The sample holds hundreds of thousands of clones, 89% seen once. This specimen consisted of peripheral blood, obtained in a trial of Ad26.COV2.S vaccine versus placebo. The origin of the receptors is a person aged 18 to 59 who received the Ad26.COV2.S COVID-19 vaccine or a placebo. The CDR3 runs from the conserved cysteine through the conserved F or W. Fields, in order: D gene, J gene, clone size, V gene, CDR3 DNA, CDR3 protein. D genes are given only for firm matches. Some rows have no size entry. The others give once, few or many, or a class for an expanded clone.

>-|TRBJ1-5|-|TRBV5-1
TGCGCCAGCAGCCAAGTCCCGGACAGACTACTTAGCAATCAGCCCCAGCATTTT
CASSQVPDRLLSNQPQHF
>-|TRBJ2-7|-|TRBV2
TGTGCCAGCAGTAGCCGGGACGGAGGCCGCGAGCAGTACTTC
CASSSRDGGREQYF
>TRBD2|TRBJ2-7|-|TRBV11-1
TGTGCCAGCAGCCCCCCCGGGAGGGATGGGTACGAGCAGTACTTC
CASSPPGRDGYEQYF
>-|TRBJ1-1|few|TRBV7-2
TGTGCCAGCAGCTTATGGGAGAACACTGAAGCTTTCTTT
CASSLWENTEAFF
>-|TRBJ2-7|-|TRBV5-5
TGTGCCAGCAGCGAGATCTTAATAGGTGGGACCTACGAGCAGTACTTC
CASSEILIGGTYEQYF
>TRBD1|TRBJ2-1|-|TRBV7-9
TGTGCCAGCAGCCCAGGGACAGGGGTGTACAATGAGCAGTTCTTC
CASSPGTGVYNEQFF
>-|TRBJ2-1|few|TRBV6-6
TGTGCCGCCAGGGACGGCTACAATGAGCAGTTCTTC
CAARDGYNEQFF
>-|TRBJ1-4|-|TRBV6-5
TGTGCCAGCAGTTACTCGTCAGGGATTAATGAAAAACTGTTTTTT
CASSYSSGINEKLFF
>TRBD1|TRBJ2-2|-|TRBV4-2
TGTGCCAGCAGCCAAGATCAGGGACAGGGCATCACCGGGGAGCTGTTTTTT
CASSQDQGQGITGELFF
>-|TRBJ2-3|-|TRBV5-4
TGTGCCAGCAGCTTGGGACCTACAAGGATAGATACGCAGTATTTT
CASSLGPTRIDTQYF
>-|TRBJ1-2|-|TRBV10-1
TGCGCCAGCACCGAACGGCAGTTCTATGGCTACACCTTC
CASTERQFYGYTF
>-|TRBJ2-2|-|TRBV7-3
TGTGCCAGCAGCTTCCGCCCAGATGGAACCGGGGAGCTGTTTTTT
CASSFRPDGTGELFF
>TRBD1|TRBJ2-7|-|TRBV7-9
TGTGCCAGCAGCTTCACAGGGGTTGACGAGCAGTACTTC
CASSFTGVDEQYF
>-|TRBJ1-4|-|TRBV6-6
TGTGCCAGCATTGGACCGGGGGGCGAAAAACTGTTTTTT
CASIGPGGEKLFF
>-|TRBJ2-7|once|TRBV12-3/TRBV12-4
TGTGCCAGCAGTTTTAACTACGAGCAGTACTTC
CASSFNYEQYF
>TRBD1|TRBJ1-2|-|TRBV9
TGTGCCAGCAGCGTAGGGGACAGGGGGGCTGGCGGCTACACCTTC
CASSVGDRGAGGYTF
>-|TRBJ1-1|few|TRBV7-9
TGTGCCAGCAGGTTGGGCGTGGAGAACACTGAAGCTTTCTTT
CASRLGVENTEAFF
>TRBD2|TRBJ2-2|-|TRBV6-6
TGTGCCAGCAACCCTAGCGGAAACACCGGGGAGCTGTTTTTT
CASNPSGNTGELFF
>TRBD2|TRBJ2-2|-|TRBV4-2
TGTGCCAGCAGCCGGAAACTAGCGGACAACACCGGGGAGCTGTTTTTT
CASSRKLADNTGELFF
>-|TRBJ1-2|-|TRBV7-9
TGTGCCAGCAGCTTAGGAGGGGTGAGCCCGGGGGGCTACACCTTC
CASSLGGVSPGGYTF
>TRBD2|TRBJ2-1|-|TRBV27
TGTGCCAGCAGTCCTAGCGGTCCTACCTACAATGAGCAGTTCTTC
CASSPSGPTYNEQFF
>TRBD2|TRBJ2-5|-|TRBV15
TGTGCCACCAGCCCACAGCGGGGAGGGGAGACCCAGTACTTC
CATSPQRGGETQYF
>TRBD2|TRBJ2-6|once|TRBV2
TGTGCCAGCAGCCGGGGGGGCTCTGGGGCCAACGTCCTGACTTTC
CASSRGGSGANVLTF
>-|TRBJ1-5|-|TRBV6-6
TGTGCCAGCAGAGTCGACAGGAGGGGCAATCAGCCCCAGCATTTT
CASRVDRRGNQPQHF
>TRBD1|TRBJ1-5|-|TRBV19
TGTGCCAGTAGGACAGGGATGGAGTGGCCCCAGCATTTT
CASRTGMEWPQHF
>-|TRBJ1-1|-|TRBV9
TGTGCCAGCAGCGTCTCCTCCAACACTGAAGCTTTCTTT
CASSVSSNTEAFF
>TRBD1|TRBJ2-3|-|TRBV4-3
TGCGCCAGCTCTGCGACAGGGGCGGCAGATACGCAGTATTTT
CASSATGAADTQYF
>TRBD2|TRBJ2-1|-|TRBV19
TGTGCCAGTAAATCGAGCGGGGCCTCCTACAATGAGCAGTTCTTC
CASKSSGASYNEQFF
>-|TRBJ2-2|-|TRBV5-6
TGTGCCAGCAGCCTGGGGGGCCGCACCGGGGAGCTGTTTTTT
CASSLGGRTGELFF
>-|TRBJ1-1|-|TRBV20-1
TGCAGCTCGAGCGGGGAGACTGAAGCTTTCTTT
CSSSGETEAFF
>-|TRBJ2-1|-|TRBV29-1
TGCAGCGTTGAGCAATGGGGCGGAGACAATGAGCAGTTCTTC
CSVEQWGGDNEQFF
>TRBD1|TRBJ2-4|-|TRBV6-5
TGTGCCAGCAGAGGGACAGAGCTAGCCAAAAACATTCAGTACTTC
CASRGTELAKNIQYF
>TRBD1|TRBJ2-3|-|TRBV15
TGTGCCACCAGCCGACAGGGGGGAACCACAGATACGCAGTATTTT
CATSRQGGTTDTQYF
>-|TRBJ2-5|-|TRBV10-3
TGTGCCATCAGTGGTCTACAGGGATACGAGGAGACCCAGTACTTC
CAISGLQGYEETQYF
>-|TRBJ2-1|-|TRBV11-3
TGTGCCAGCAGCTTAGAGGAGGACTATGAGCAGTTCTTC
CASSLEEDYEQFF
>TRBD1|TRBJ2-7|-|TRBV18
TGTGCCAGCTCACCCTCCGGGACAGGGACCTACGAGCAGTACTTC
CASSPSGTGTYEQYF
>-|TRBJ2-5|once|TRBV5-5
TGTGCCAGCAGCTTGTCGGTAGAGACCCAGTACTTC
CASSLSVETQYF